Each of the 28 T cell receptor beta chains below was sequenced from the same sample in a study of T cell repertoires in cytomegalovirus infection. These receptors lack a known antigen. Each CDR3 protein gets one entry after TCRdb re-called the reads with MiXCR. This sample has 300,000 to 400,000 distinct CDR3 sequences, with 29% found just once. The sequencing used cultured PBMCs, collected from culture after CMV antigen stimulation. All receptors come from a human donor in good health (CMV status not recorded). Some clones in this sample may be carry-over from other donors' samples.

This clonotype has a count of ten or more. The gene calls are TRBV6-1 and TRBJ2-5; D is unresolved. The germline CDR1 and CDR2 sequences are MNHNS and SASEGT. The CDR3 sequence is 17 residues long. Trimming took 3 bases from V and 3 from J, leaving 20 bases between them. The CDR3 loop is CASSEYGPAEAKETQYF. The DNA of the CDR3 is TGTGCCAGCAGTGAGTACGGACCCGCCGAAGCTAAAGAGACCCAGTACTTC.

The rearrangement joins TRBV19 to TRBJ1-1; D might be TRBD1 (6 bases). Germline V gene data show CDR1 as LNHDA and CDR2 as SQIVND (reference sequence). V was trimmed by 9 bases and J by 3 bases, leaving 23 bases between them. The CDR3 has 16 residues. The CDR3 DNA sequence: TGTGCCAGCAAGCTCCTCGGGCAGGGGAAGGACACTGAAGCTTTCTTT. Translation gives CASKLLGQGKDTEAFF.

This clonotype has a handful of counts. The chain recombines TRBV5-1 with TRBJ1-6; weak D call: TRBD1 (5 bases). The CDR3 length is 15 residues. Germline CDR1 reads SGHRS; CDR2 reads YFSETQ. V shed 0 bases and J shed 6 bases, with 10 bases lying between them. This CDR3 reads CASSLEGLGNSPLHF. For the CDR3, the DNA is TGCGCCAGCAGCTTGGAGGGGTTAGGTAATTCACCCCTCCACTTT.

The rearrangement links TRBV27 to TRBJ1-4; 7 nucleotides align to TRBD1. This CDR3 is built from 17 residues. Trimming removed 2 bases from V and 8 bases from J; junction bases left unmatched: 14. Germline V CDR1 and CDR2: MNHEY, SMNVEV (reference sequence). The CDR3 region is CASSLNPQTGRDEKLFF. The CDR3 nucleotides are TGTGCCAGCAGTTTAAACCCCCAGACAGGGAGGGACGAAAAACTGTTTTTT.

The CDR3 loop reads CASSQAKAGAATDTQYF. Here the CDR3 DNA reads TGCGCCAGCAGCCAAGCAAAAGCAGGGGCCGCGACAGATACGCAGTATTTT. The rearrangement links TRBV4-1 to TRBJ2-3; D may be TRBD1 (6 bases). CDR3 length: 17 residues. The V gene's germline CDR1 is MGHRA and CDR2 YSYEKL. Trimming shortened V by 1 base and J by 3 bases, and 17 bases separated the two germline ends.

The chain has TRBV3-1 and TRBJ2-1, with 10 bases lining up with TRBD2. With 5 bases clipped from V and 10 bases from J, the junction kept 2 bases outside the gene matches. This CDR3 is built from 12 residues. Germline loops: CDR1 LGHDT, CDR2 YNNKEL (reference sequence). The CDR3 region is CASSNSGREQFF. The CDR3 DNA sequence: TGTGCCAGCAGCAATAGCGGGAGGGAGCAGTTCTTC.

This clonotype occurred a few times. The chain uses TRBV5-5 and TRBJ1-1; perhaps TRBD1 as D (5 bases). V dropped 6 bases and J dropped 0 bases, with 12 bases sitting between them. The germline V gene encodes CDR1 SGHKS and CDR2 YYEKEE (reference sequence). There are 14 residues in the CDR3. The CDR3 sequence: CASIRGLMNTEAFF. The DNA for the CDR3 is TGTGCCAGCATTCGGGGCCTTATGAACACTGAAGCTTTCTTT. Based on the CDR3 plus reference TRBV5-5 and TRBJ1-1, the full variable domain is DAGVTQSPTHLIKTRGQQVTLRCSPISGHKSVSWYQQVLGQGPQFIFQYYEKEERGRGNFPDRFSARQFPNYSSELNVNALLLGDSALYLCASIRGLMNTEAFFGQGTRLTVV.

This chain connects TRBV7-9 to TRBJ2-7, with D maybe TRBD2 (7 bases). CDR3 length: 14 amino acids. V shed 5 bases and J shed 2 bases, with 13 bases lying between them. CDR1 is SEHNR, CDR2 FQNEAQ, per germline (reference sequence). The CDR3, as DNA: TGTGCCAGCAGCCCCCGGGGGGACACCTACGAGCAGTACTTC. Translation: CASSPRGDTYEQYF.

The CDR3 reads CASTRTSGSYEQYF. DNA of the CDR3: TGTGCCAGCACCCGGACTAGCGGGAGCTACGAGCAGTACTTC. The rearrangement joins TRBV7-2 to TRBJ2-7, with 13 positions matching TRBD2. Unmatched junction bases numbered 3, after V lost 7 bases and J lost 3 bases. The CDR3 extends over 14 amino acids. Per the germline V gene, CDR1 is SGHTA and CDR2 is FQGNSA.

This clonotype was recorded many times. The chain is built from TRBV7-8 and TRBJ2-5; D ambiguous. Germline V gene lookup returns CDR1 SGHVS and CDR2 FQNEAQ. V lost 0 bases, J lost 2 bases, and 4 bases lay in between. CDR3 length: 13 amino acids. CDR3 DNA sequence: TGTGCCAGCAGCTTAGCGACACAAGAGACCCAGTACTTC. Its translation is CASSLATQETQYF.

V and J are TRBV9 and TRBJ2-5; 7 bases fit TRBD2. The junction had 7 bases not matched to a gene; V was cut back by 0 bases and J by 2 bases. This CDR3 spans 16 amino acids. Germline V gives CDR1 SGDLS, CDR2 YYNGEE. The CDR3 DNA follows: TGTGCCAGCAGCGTAGGGGCGGGAGTAGTACAAGAGACCCAGTACTTC. This sequence encodes CASSVGAGVVQETQYF.

The V gene is TRBV7-8, the J gene TRBJ2-4; TRBD1 matches 10 bases. Germline assignment: CDR1 SGHVS and CDR2 FQNEAQ. The CDR3 is 14 amino acids. Unmatched junction bases numbered 0, after V lost 1 base and J lost 6 bases. The CDR3, as DNA: TGTGCCAGCAGCTTAGGGACAGGGGGAAACATTCAGTACTTC. It specifies CASSLGTGGNIQYF.

The table lists this clonotype with many counts. V gene TRBV7-9 combines with J gene TRBJ1-1, with D possibly TRBD1 on 6 matching bases. Germline assignment: CDR1 SEHNR and CDR2 FQNEAQ (reference sequence). This CDR3 comprises 15 residues. Trimming stripped 7 bases from V and 4 bases from J, with 19 bases between. In DNA, the CDR3 is TGTGCCAGCACCGACGGAGGGGGGTTGGGCACTGAAGCTTTCTTT. Translating gives CASTDGGGLGTEAFF.

The rearrangement links TRBV18 to TRBJ1-2; the D is unclear. Germline CDR1 and CDR2: KGHSH and LQKENI. The CDR3 loop spans 15 amino acids. V lost 0 bases to trimming and J lost 2 bases, with 10 bases between them. The CDR3 coding sequence is TGTGCCAGCTCACCACCCACGGGAGGAAACTATGGCTACACCTTC. Translated, it gives CASSPPTGGNYGYTF.

The sample holds many counts of this clonotype. The chain recombines TRBV2 with TRBJ1-5, with TRBD1 matching over 7 bases. V shed 5 bases, J shed 4 bases, and the junction held 2 bases outside the gene matches. This CDR3 region has 13 residues. Germline CDR1 is SNHLY and CDR2 is FYNNEI. The CDR3 region is CASSTGENQPQHF. CDR3 nucleotides: TGTGCCAGCAGTACAGGGGAAAATCAGCCCCAGCATTTT.

The chain uses TRBV19 and TRBJ2-2, with 8 bases that match TRBD1. The CDR3 extends over 16 amino acids. V was pared by 3 bases and J by 4 bases, with 7 bases of the junction left unmatched. CDR1 LNHDA and CDR2 SQIVND come from the germline V gene (reference sequence). The CDR3 DNA is TGTGCCAGTAGTATGCAGGGGGCAGTCGGCACCGGGGAGCTGTTTTTT. The encoded protein is CASSMQGAVGTGELFF.

V and J are TRBV7-2 and TRBJ1-3; weak D call: TRBD1 (5 bases). The CDR3 extends over 14 amino acids. Looked up from germline, CDR1 is SGHTA and CDR2 is FQGNSA. Trimming pared 5 bases from V and 8 bases from J, leaving 16 bases between. This CDR3 reads CASSRGGGKDTIYF. CDR3 in DNA: TGTGCCAGCAGCCGGGGGGGGGGGAAGGACACCATATATTTT.

This clonotype came up a few times. The chain couples TRBV20-1 to TRBJ2-5; D is uncertain. Germline-derived CDR1 and CDR2 are DFQATT and SNEGSKA (reference sequence). The V end lost 2 bases, the J end lost 1 base, and 2 bases lay between the germline ends. The CDR3 is made up of 11 amino acids. Written as DNA, the CDR3 is TGCAGTGCTAGAATCCAAGAGACCCAGTACTTC. Its translation is CSARIQETQYF.

The chain uses TRBV12-3 or TRBV12-4 and TRBJ2-7; D gene unclear. The CDR3 totals 12 residues. Deletions cut 6 bases from V and 7 bases from J, with 13 bases between. In nucleotides, the CDR3 is TGTGCCAGCAGCAAGACATCGCGGGAGCAGTACTTC. Its protein is CASSKTSREQYF.

The V call is TRBV6-6, the J call TRBJ2-1, with 8 bases lining up with TRBD2. The CDR3 has 15 amino acids. Losses at the gene ends were 8 bases for V and 0 bases for J; bases not matched to a gene: 6. The germline gives CDR1 MNHNY, CDR2 SVGAGI (reference sequence). CDR3 nucleotides: TGTGCCAGCTCCGACCGGGGGGGCTCCTACAATGAGCAGTTCTTC. Protein product: CASSDRGGSYNEQFF.

This clonotype was observed a handful of times. V gene TRBV10-3 combines with J gene TRBJ2-3; TRBD2 agrees at 10 bases. Germline V lookup: CDR1 ENHRY, CDR2 SYGVKD. CDR3 size: 16 residues. Trimming cost V 4 bases and J 2 bases; bases outside gene matches: 6. Written as DNA, the CDR3 is TGTGCCATCAGTGCCCTAGCGGGAGAGTACACAGATACGCAGTATTTT. It specifies CAISALAGEYTDTQYF.

The chain is built from TRBV10-3 and TRBJ2-3; 7 bases map to TRBD2. This CDR3 is 15 amino acids long. After removal of 6 bases from V and 2 bases from J, the junction contained 8 bases not matched to a gene. Germline V CDR1 and CDR2: ENHRY, SYGVKD. The CDR3 sequence is CAISAERGSTDTQYF. In DNA form, the CDR3 reads TGTGCCATCAGCGCGGAGCGGGGCTCCACAGATACGCAGTATTTT.

This clonotype was detected only a few times. This chain connects TRBV7-6 to TRBJ1-4, with 8 bases lining up with TRBD1. The J segment lost 7 bases and the V segment lost 5 bases, leaving 9 bases of the junction unmatched. The CDR3 length is 15 residues. Germline assignment: CDR1 SGHVS and CDR2 FNYEAQ. CDR3 sequence reads: CASSPGEDRVEKLFF. The CDR3 DNA is TGTGCCAGCAGCCCAGGGGAGGACAGGGTTGAAAAACTGTTTTTT.

Ten or more counts support this clonotype. The V and J genes are TRBV7-2 and TRBJ2-5, with 9 bases fitting TRBD2. CDR1 and CDR2 from the germline V gene are SGHTA and FQGNSA. The CDR3 consists of 16 residues. J lost 2 bases, V lost 5 bases, and 9 bases had no gene match. CDR3 loop: CASSRNAGGAQETQYF. The CDR3 nucleotides read TGTGCCAGCAGCCGTAACGCGGGAGGGGCTCAAGAGACCCAGTACTTC.

The chain joins TRBV10-3 to TRBJ2-3; 7 nucleotides match TRBD1. The CDR3 contains 13 residues. Looked up from germline, CDR1 is ENHRY and CDR2 is SYGVKD. V shed 3 bases and J 5 bases; nucleotides not matched to a gene: 2. The CDR3 nucleotides are TGTGCCATCAGTGACCGGACAGGAGATACGCAGTATTTT. Its protein product is CAISDRTGDTQYF.

The CDR3 protein is CASSGAGTATGELFF. CDR3 sequence (DNA): TGCGCCAGCAGCGGAGCCGGGACAGCTACCGGGGAGCTGTTTTTT. J is TRBJ2-2 and V is TRBV5-1; 7 bases align to TRBD1. CDR1 SGHRS and CDR2 YFSETQ come from the germline V gene. Unmatched junction bases numbered 8, after V lost 4 bases and J lost 5 bases. The CDR3 contains 15 residues.

J is TRBJ2-1 and V is TRBV11-2; 9 bases fit TRBD1. CDR1 and CDR2 from the germline V gene are SGHAT and FQNNGV. The CDR3 consists of 16 residues. The J segment lost 7 bases and the V segment lost 4 bases, leaving 11 bases of the junction unmatched. The CDR3 coding sequence is TGTGCCAGCAGCTCCCTTGCGGGACAGGGAAGAAATGAGCAGTTCTTC. Residues: CASSSLAGQGRNEQFF. Full variable domain (outside the CDR3, taken from reference TRBV11-2 and TRBJ2-1): EAGVAQSPRYKIIEKRQSVAFWCNPISGHATLYWYQQILGQGPKLLIQFQNNGVVDDSQLPKDRFSAERLKGVDSTLKIQPAKLEDSAVYLCASSSLAGQGRNEQFFGPGTRLTVL.

This chain uses TRBV19 with TRBJ1-4; D remains ambiguous. Trimming pared 5 bases from V and 8 bases from J, leaving 12 bases between. The CDR3 extends over 13 amino acids. Germline lookup yields CDR1 LNHDA and CDR2 SQIVND (reference sequence). The CDR3 DNA is TGTGCCAGTAGTGTACGGATGAAGGAAAAACTGTTTTTT. Translation: CASSVRMKEKLFF.